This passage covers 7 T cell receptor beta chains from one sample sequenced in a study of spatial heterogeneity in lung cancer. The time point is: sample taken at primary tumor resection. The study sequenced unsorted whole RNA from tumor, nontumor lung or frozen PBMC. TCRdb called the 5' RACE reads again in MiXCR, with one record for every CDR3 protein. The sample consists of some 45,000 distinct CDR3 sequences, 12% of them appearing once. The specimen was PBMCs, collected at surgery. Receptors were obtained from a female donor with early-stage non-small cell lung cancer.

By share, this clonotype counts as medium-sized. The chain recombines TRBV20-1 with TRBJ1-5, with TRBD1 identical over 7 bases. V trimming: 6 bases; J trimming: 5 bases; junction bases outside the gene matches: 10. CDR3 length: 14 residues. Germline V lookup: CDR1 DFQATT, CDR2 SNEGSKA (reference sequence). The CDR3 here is CSAGGQAGYQPQHF. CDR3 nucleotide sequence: TGCAGTGCGGGTGGACAGGCGGGGTATCAGCCCCAGCATTTT.

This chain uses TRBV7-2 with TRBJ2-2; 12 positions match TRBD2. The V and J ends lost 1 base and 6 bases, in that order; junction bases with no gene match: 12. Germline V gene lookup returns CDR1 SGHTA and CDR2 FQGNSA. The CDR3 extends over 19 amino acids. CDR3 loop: CASSLVLAGGRVLPGELFF. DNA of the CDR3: TGTGCCAGCAGCTTAGTCCTAGCGGGGGGGCGAGTCCTCCCCGGGGAGCTGTTTTTT. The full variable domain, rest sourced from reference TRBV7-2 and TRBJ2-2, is GAGVSQSPSNKVTEKGKDVELRCDPISGHTALYWYRQSLGQGLEFLIYFQGNSAPDKSGLPSDRFSAERTGGSVSTLTIQRTQQEDSAVYLCASSLVLAGGRVLPGELFFGEGSRLTVL.

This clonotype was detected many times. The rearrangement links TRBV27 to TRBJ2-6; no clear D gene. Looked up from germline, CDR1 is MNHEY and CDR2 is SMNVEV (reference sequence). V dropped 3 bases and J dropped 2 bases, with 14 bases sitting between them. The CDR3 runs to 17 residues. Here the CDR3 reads CASSLGLATPGANVLTF. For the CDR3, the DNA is TGTGCCAGCAGTTTGGGTTTGGCCACACCTGGGGCCAACGTCCTGACTTTC. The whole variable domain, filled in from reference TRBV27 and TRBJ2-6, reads EAQVTQNPRYLITVTGKKLTVTCSQNMNHEYMSWYRQDPGLGLRQIYYSMNVEVTDKGDVPEGYKVSRKEKRNFPLILESPSPNQTSLYFCASSLGLATPGANVLTFGAGSRLTVL.

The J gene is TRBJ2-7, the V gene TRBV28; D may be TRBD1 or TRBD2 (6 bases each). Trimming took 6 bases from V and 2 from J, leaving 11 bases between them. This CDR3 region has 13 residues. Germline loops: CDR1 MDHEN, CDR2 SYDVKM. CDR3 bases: TGTGCCAGCAGCCTAGGGGGGACCTACGAGCAGTACTTC. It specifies CASSLGGTYEQYF. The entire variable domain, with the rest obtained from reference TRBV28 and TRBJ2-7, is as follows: DVKVTQSSRYLVKRTGEKVFLECVQDMDHENMFWYRQDPGLGLRLIYFSYDVKMKEKGDIPEGYSVSREKKERFSLILESASTNQTSMYLCASSLGGTYEQYFGPGTRLTVT.

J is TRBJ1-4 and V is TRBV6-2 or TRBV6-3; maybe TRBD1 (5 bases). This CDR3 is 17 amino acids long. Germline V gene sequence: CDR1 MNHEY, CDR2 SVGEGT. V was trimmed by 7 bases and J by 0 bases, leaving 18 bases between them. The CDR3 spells CASINTGRVATNEKLFF. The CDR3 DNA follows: TGTGCCAGCATCAATACGGGCAGGGTTGCAACTAATGAAAAACTGTTTTTT.

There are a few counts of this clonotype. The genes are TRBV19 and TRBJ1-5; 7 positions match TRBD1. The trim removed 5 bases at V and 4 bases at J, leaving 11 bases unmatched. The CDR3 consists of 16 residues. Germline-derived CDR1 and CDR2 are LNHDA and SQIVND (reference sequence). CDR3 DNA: TGTGCCAGTAGTGCCGACCGACAGGGAGGGAATCAGCCCCAGCATTTT. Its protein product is CASSADRQGGNQPQHF.

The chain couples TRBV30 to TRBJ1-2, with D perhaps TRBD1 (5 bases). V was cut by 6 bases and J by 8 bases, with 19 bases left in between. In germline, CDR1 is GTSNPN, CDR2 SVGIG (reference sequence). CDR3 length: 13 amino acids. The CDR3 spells CACRGTGLRGYTF. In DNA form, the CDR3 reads TGTGCCTGCCGAGGGACTGGACTTAGGGGCTACACCTTC.